These 31 T cell receptor beta chains were all obtained from the same sample, sequenced in a study of blood T cell repertoires in COVID-19. The assay was immunoSEQ multiplex PCR, and TCRdb's table has in-frame clones only and misses some. The sample records about 88,000 clones, 80% to 90% being singletons. Material: peripheral blood. These receptors originate from a woman of 80 years or more with active COVID-19.

The V call is TRBV10-3, the J call TRBJ1-5, with TRBD1 matching 7 bases. The CDR3 has 15 amino acids. CDR1 and CDR2 (germline): ENHRY, SYGVKD. V lost 0 bases, J lost 4 bases, and 3 bases stayed unmatched. CDR3 protein: CAISESGTANQPQHF. The CDR3 DNA reads as TGTGCCATCAGTGAGTCTGGGACAGCTAATCAGCCCCAGCATTTT.

This chain joins TRBV7-9 and TRBJ2-1, with D possibly TRBD2 on 5 matching bases. Trimming shortened V by 0 bases and J by 7 bases, and 13 bases separated the two germline ends. Germline CDR1 is SEHNR and CDR2 is FQNEAQ (reference sequence). This CDR3 has 15 amino acids. CDR3 loop: CASSLARVSGNEQFF. The CDR3 DNA is TGTGCCAGCAGCTTAGCGAGGGTCTCGGGGAATGAGCAGTTCTTC.

This chain uses TRBV21-1 with TRBJ2-5; the tabulated D call, TRBD2, remains unverified against the DNA. TRBV21-1 represents a pseudogene. The CDR3 sequence is 15 residues long. The CDR3 sequence is CASSKEAPTSGSQYF. The CDR3 DNA reads TGTGCCAGCAGCAAAGAGGCTCCGACTAGCGGGAGTCAGTACTTC.

In its sample, this clone was seen a few times. The chain has TRBV27 and TRBJ2-1; D may be TRBD1 (5 bases). V dropped 3 bases and J dropped 3 bases, with 6 bases sitting between them. CDR1 MNHEY and CDR2 SMNVEV come from the germline V gene (reference sequence). The CDR3 runs to 13 residues. The CDR3 is CASSFQGYNEQFF. The CDR3 bases are TGTGCCAGCAGTTTCCAGGGCTACAATGAGCAGTTCTTC.

This clone was recorded only once. The V call is TRBV2, the J call TRBJ1-1; no clear D. Germline lookup yields CDR1 SNHLY and CDR2 FYNNEI. The V and J ends lost 7 bases and 1 base respectively, with 10 bases between them. The CDR3 is 13 amino acids. CDR3 sequence: CASNPEKNTEAFF. The CDR3 coding sequence is TGTGCCAGCAACCCCGAGAAGAACACTGAAGCTTTCTTT.

The rearrangement links TRBV5-1 to TRBJ1-6, with D possibly TRBD1 on 5 matching bases. The ends were cut back, 3 bases at V and 5 bases at J, with 18 bases in the middle. Looked up from germline, CDR1 is SGHRS and CDR2 is YFSETQ. There are 17 residues in the CDR3. The DNA of the CDR3 is TGCGCCAGCAGCTCCAAGCGGGGGGTGGACGATAATTCACCCCTCCACTTT. This codes for CASSSKRGVDDNSPLHF. The complete variable domain, with remaining parts taken from reference TRBV5-1 and TRBJ1-6, reads KAGVTQTPRYLIKTRGQQVTLSCSPISGHRSVSWYQQTPGQGLQFLFEYFSETQRNKGNFPGRFSGRQFSNSRSEMNVSTLELGDSALYLCASSSKRGVDDNSPLHFGNGTRLTVT.

The chain combines TRBV6-6 with TRBJ2-7, with 9 bases lining up with TRBD1. The length of the CDR3 is 13 residues. After removal of 9 bases from V and 2 bases from J, the junction contained 5 bases not matched to a gene. Germline V gene data show CDR1 as MNHNY and CDR2 as SVGAGI (reference sequence). CDR3 sequence (DNA): TGTGCCAGTCGGACAGGGGATACCTACGAGCAGTACTTC. Protein product: CASRTGDTYEQYF.

The chain couples TRBV7-9 to TRBJ2-2, with D maybe TRBD2 (6 bases). CDR3 length equals 14 residues. Germline V CDR1 and CDR2: SEHNR, FQNEAQ (reference sequence). The V end was cut by 1 base, the J end by 6 bases, with 9 bases between. CDR3 bases: TGTGCCAGCAGCTTAGGGCTAGCGCCCGGGGAGCTGTTTTTT. It translates to CASSLGLAPGELFF. The full variable domain, with the rest looked up from reference TRBV7-9 and TRBJ2-2, is DTGVSQNPRHKITKRGQNVTFRCDPISEHNRLYWYRQTLGQGPEFLTYFQNEAQLEKSRLLSDRFSAERPKGSFSTLEIQRTEQGDSAMYLCASSLGLAPGELFFGEGSRLTVL.

This clone was observed a single time. The chain joins TRBV7-2 to TRBJ2-1, with a possible D match to TRBD2 (5 bases). Germline V CDR1 and CDR2: SGHTA, FQGNSA. Trimming removed 5 bases from V and 12 bases from J, with 20 bases in between. CDR3 length: 14 residues. CDR3 nucleotide sequence: TGTGCCAGCAGCATAGGGCGGGCTGCCGAATGGCAGTTCTTC. Amino acids: CASSIGRAAEWQFF.

Written as DNA, the CDR3 is TGTGCCACCAGAGAGGGCACTAGGAGAGACACCGGGGAGCTGTTTTTT. This translates into CATREGTRRDTGELFF. V gene TRBV24-1 combines with J gene TRBJ2-2; tentative D call: TRBD2 (5 bases). This CDR3 region has 16 residues. V lost 7 bases and J 3 bases, leaving 17 bases between the germline ends. The germline V gene has CDR1 KGHDR and CDR2 SFDVKD.

This chain connects TRBV30 to TRBJ2-2; D gene unclear. Germline V CDR1 and CDR2: GTSNPN, SVGIG (reference sequence). The CDR3 covers 13 residues. V lost 0 bases and J 5 bases, leaving 7 bases between the germline ends. Here the CDR3 DNA reads TGTGCCTGGAGTGTAAGGCGGACCGGGGAGCTGTTTTTT. Translating gives CAWSVRRTGELFF.

This rearrangement joins TRBV28 to TRBJ2-1; tentative D call: TRBD1 (6 bases). From germline, CDR1 is MDHEN and CDR2 SYDVKM. Trimming removed 1 base from V and 4 bases from J, with 11 bases in between. The CDR3 has 15 residues. CDR3 residues: CASSLYGTKYNEQFF. CDR3 sequence (DNA): TGTGCCAGCAGTTTATATGGGACAAAATACAATGAGCAGTTCTTC.

The V call is TRBV4-2, the J call TRBJ2-5; D is perhaps TRBD1 (5 bases). Trimming shortened V by 3 bases and J by 0 bases, and 11 bases separated the two germline ends. Per germline, CDR1 LGHNA and CDR2 YNFKEQ. The CDR3 contains 15 residues. For the CDR3, the DNA is TGTGCCAGCAGCCAGAGACAGACGTACCAAGAGACCCAGTACTTC. Its translation: CASSQRQTYQETQYF.

The chain carries TRBV10-3 and TRBJ1-2; 8 positions match TRBD1. This CDR3 has 12 residues. V dropped 11 bases and J dropped 8; count of bases not matched to a gene: 10. In germline, CDR1 is ENHRY, CDR2 SYGVKD. Here the CDR3 DNA reads TGTGCCTCAACCCAGACAGGGGAAGGCTACACCTTC. It yields the protein CASTQTGEGYTF.

This rearrangement joins TRBV28 to TRBJ1-2; no reliable D call. The CDR3 loop spans 12 amino acids. Germline CDR1 MDHEN, CDR2 SYDVKM. V dropped 9 bases and J dropped 4 bases, with 12 bases sitting between them. Here the CDR3 DNA reads TGTGCCAGTTCACAGATTCTCTATGGCTACACCTTC. Translating gives CASSQILYGYTF.

This chain links TRBV7-2 with TRBJ2-1, with D tentatively TRBD1 (6 bases). Trimming removed 4 bases from V and 4 bases from J, with 14 bases in between. The CDR3 is 15 amino acids. Germline CDR1 SGHTA, CDR2 FQGNSA. The CDR3 loop is CASSSVRQVYNEQFF. In DNA, the CDR3 is TGTGCCAGCAGCTCCGTTCGACAGGTATACAATGAGCAGTTCTTC. The variable domain in full, completed from reference TRBV7-2 and TRBJ2-1, reads GAGVSQSPSNKVTEKGKDVELRCDPISGHTALYWYRQSLGQGLEFLIYFQGNSAPDKSGLPSDRFSAERTGGSVSTLTIQRTQQEDSAVYLCASSSVRQVYNEQFFGPGTRLTVL.

This chain uses TRBV6-6 with TRBJ2-1; TRBD2 might be the D (6 bases). CDR3 length: 13 amino acids. Germline CDR1 reads MNHNY; CDR2 reads SVGAGI (reference sequence). Between the trimmed V and J ends, which lost 6 bases and 2 bases, there was a span of 8 bases. The CDR3 sequence is CASSSGAYNEQFF. In DNA form, the CDR3 reads TGTGCCAGCAGCTCGGGGGCCTACAATGAGCAGTTCTTC.

This rearrangement joins TRBV19 to TRBJ2-3; D is uncertain. V was cut by 5 bases and J by 2 bases, with 8 bases left in between. The CDR3 extends over 13 amino acids. Germline V CDR1 and CDR2: LNHDA, SQIVND (reference sequence). The chain's CDR3 is CASSVISTDTQYF. In DNA, the CDR3 is TGTGCCAGTAGTGTAATCTCCACAGATACGCAGTATTTT.

The gene calls are TRBV15 and TRBJ1-3; D ambiguous. The CDR3 runs 14 residues. Germline values: CDR1 LNHNV, CDR2 YYDKDF (reference sequence). V lost 0 bases, J lost 0 bases, and 3 bases lay in between. The CDR3 sequence: CATSRELSGNTIYF. The CDR3 DNA reads as TGTGCCACCAGCAGAGAACTCTCTGGAAACACCATATATTTT.

This clone was observed a single time. The rearrangement joins TRBV25-1 to TRBJ1-4; TRBD1 matches at 10 bases. The germline V gene encodes CDR1 MGHDK and CDR2 SYGVNS. CDR3 size: 16 residues. The ends lost 4 bases at V and 1 base at J; junction bases unmatched: 3. CDR3 loop: CASSGQGALTNEKLFF. In nucleotides, the CDR3 is TGTGCCAGCAGTGGACAGGGGGCTTTAACTAATGAAAAACTGTTTTTT. Combining the CDR3 with reference TRBV25-1 and TRBJ1-4 gives the whole variable domain EADIYQTPRYLVIGTGKKITLECSQTMGHDKMYWYQQDPGMELHLIHYSYGVNSTEKGDLSSESTVSRIRTEHFPLTLESARPSHTSQYLCASSGQGALTNEKLFFGSGTQLSVL.

This rearrangement joins TRBV18 to TRBJ1-5, with 10 positions matching TRBD1. After removal of 8 bases from V and 5 bases from J, the junction contained 6 bases not matched to a gene. The germline CDR1 and CDR2 sequences are KGHSH and LQKENI. The length of the CDR3 is 14 residues. The CDR3 protein is CASDKTGGYQPQHF. The DNA of the CDR3 is TGTGCCAGCGACAAGACAGGGGGCTATCAGCCCCAGCATTTT.

This chain uses TRBV9 with TRBJ1-4; TRBD1 agrees at 8 bases. With V trimmed by 4 bases and J by 8 bases, 7 bases remained unmatched. CDR1 SGDLS and CDR2 YYNGEE come from the germline V gene. The CDR3 runs to 14 residues. The CDR3 nucleotides read TGTGCCAGCAGCCCTAGTCGGACAGGGGAAAAACTGTTTTTT. Encoded protein: CASSPSRTGEKLFF. Based on the CDR3 plus reference TRBV9 and TRBJ1-4, the full variable domain is DSGVTQTPKHLITATGQRVTLRCSPRSGDLSVYWYQQSLDQGLQFLIQYYNGEERAKGNILERFSAQQFPDLHSELNLSSLELGDSALYFCASSPSRTGEKLFFGSGTQLSVL.

The chain recombines TRBV27 with TRBJ2-1; 14 positions match TRBD2. CDR3 length: 17 amino acids. Germline V CDR1 and CDR2: MNHEY, SMNVEV (reference sequence). V gave up 4 bases and J gave up 7 bases; unmatched junction bases: 9. The CDR3 DNA reads as TGTGCCAGCAGTTACTTAACCGGGACTAGCGGGAGTAATGAGCAGTTCTTC. Its translation is CASSYLTGTSGSNEQFF.

CDR3 sequence: CASATQGSYNEQFF. The CDR3 coding sequence is TGTGCCAGCGCAACCCAGGGGTCGTACAATGAGCAGTTCTTC. V gene TRBV6-5 combines with J gene TRBJ2-1; D is perhaps TRBD1 (6 bases). Between the trimmed V and J ends, which lost 8 bases and 4 bases, there was a span of 15 bases. Per the germline V gene, CDR1 is MNHEY and CDR2 is SVGAGI. There are 14 residues in the CDR3.

The table lists this clone with a few counts. The chain has TRBV19 and TRBJ1-5, with D tentatively TRBD1 (5 bases). V was pared by 6 bases and J by 3 bases, with 12 bases between. The germline gives CDR1 LNHDA, CDR2 SQIVND (reference sequence). This CDR3 is 14 amino acids long. This CDR3 is CASRIQGDNQPQHF. The CDR3 DNA reads TGTGCCAGTAGGATCCAGGGCGACAATCAGCCCCAGCATTTT.

The J gene is TRBJ2-1, the V gene TRBV19, with D perhaps matching TRBD2 (5 bases). Per germline, CDR1 LNHDA and CDR2 SQIVND (reference sequence). Trimming left V 3 bases short and J 8 bases short, with 14 bases between. The CDR3 runs to 14 residues. CDR3 DNA: TGTGCCAGTAGTATTGGGATAGAGGGCCATGAGCAGTTCTTC. Translation gives CASSIGIEGHEQFF.

V usage is TRBV7-8 and J usage is TRBJ2-7; 8 nucleotides agree with TRBD2. J was trimmed by 1 base and V by 3 bases; bases with no gene match: 5. Germline values: CDR1 SGHVS, CDR2 FQNEAQ. This CDR3 has 15 amino acids. The CDR3 is CASSFPGGPSYEQYF. CDR3 nucleotides: TGTGCCAGCAGCTTCCCGGGGGGGCCTTCCTACGAGCAGTACTTC.

In its sample, this clone was seen once. This sequence joins TRBV11-3 and TRBJ2-3; D not certain. Trimming took off 4 bases at V and 6 bases at J, with 11 bases between the two ends. The germline V gene encodes CDR1 SGHNT and CDR2 YENEEA. The CDR3 sequence is 13 residues long. The CDR3 DNA reads TGTGCCAGCAGCTCCCAATGGCGGGATACGCAGTATTTT. Protein product: CASSSQWRDTQYF.

This chain connects TRBV7-9 to TRBJ2-1, with 9 bases identical to TRBD2. This CDR3 has 18 amino acids. Trimming cost V 3 bases and J 0 bases; bases outside gene matches: 9. Germline V gene sequence: CDR1 SEHNR, CDR2 FQNEAQ (reference sequence). This chain's CDR3 is CASSFPLAGRSSYNEQFF. In DNA, the CDR3 is TGTGCCAGCAGCTTTCCACTAGCGGGCCGCAGCTCCTACAATGAGCAGTTCTTC.

The chain employs TRBV11-2 and TRBJ2-7, with D possibly being TRBD1 (5 bases). CDR1 and CDR2 from the germline V gene are SGHAT and FQNNGV. Trimming cost V 6 bases and J 5 bases, with 14 bases left between them. This CDR3 has 13 residues. This CDR3 reads CASSRPGIDEQYF. The CDR3 nucleotides are TGTGCCAGCAGTCGACCAGGGATCGACGAGCAGTACTTC.

This chain joins TRBV4-1 and TRBJ2-7, with a tentative D call TRBD1 (6 bases). The germline gives CDR1 MGHRA, CDR2 YSYEKL. Trimming removed 1 base from V and 5 bases from J, with 15 bases in between. This CDR3 has 15 amino acids. CDR3 in amino acids: CASSQAGTRLDEQYF. CDR3 in DNA: TGCGCCAGCAGCCAAGCTGGGACAAGGCTCGACGAGCAGTACTTC.